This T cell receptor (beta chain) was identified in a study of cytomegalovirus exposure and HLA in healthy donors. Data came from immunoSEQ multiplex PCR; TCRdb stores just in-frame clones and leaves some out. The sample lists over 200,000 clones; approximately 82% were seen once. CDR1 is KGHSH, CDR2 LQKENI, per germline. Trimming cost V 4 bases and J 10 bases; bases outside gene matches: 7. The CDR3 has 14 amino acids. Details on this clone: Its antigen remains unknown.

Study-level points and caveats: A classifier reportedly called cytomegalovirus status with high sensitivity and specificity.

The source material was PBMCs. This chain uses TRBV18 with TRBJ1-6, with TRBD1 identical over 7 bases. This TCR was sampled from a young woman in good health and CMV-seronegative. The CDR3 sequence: CASSQTGNESPLHF. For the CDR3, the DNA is TGTGCCAGCTCACAGACAGGGAACGAATCACCCCTCCACTTT.